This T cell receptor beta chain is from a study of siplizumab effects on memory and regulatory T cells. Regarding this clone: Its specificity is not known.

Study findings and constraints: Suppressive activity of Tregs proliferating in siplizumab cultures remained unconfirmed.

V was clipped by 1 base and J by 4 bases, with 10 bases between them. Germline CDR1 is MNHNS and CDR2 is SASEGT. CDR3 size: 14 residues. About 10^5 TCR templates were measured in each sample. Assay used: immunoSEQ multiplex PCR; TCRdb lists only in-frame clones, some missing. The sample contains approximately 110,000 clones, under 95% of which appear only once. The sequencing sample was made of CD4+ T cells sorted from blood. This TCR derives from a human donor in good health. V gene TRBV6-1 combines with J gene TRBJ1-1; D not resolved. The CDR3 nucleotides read TGTGCCAGCAGTGAAGTGCCTGTCCCCACTGAAGCTTTCTTT. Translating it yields CASSEVPVPTEAFF.